One and the same sample provided the 20 T cell receptor beta chains below, sequenced in a study of blood T cell repertoires in COVID-19. Clones were sequenced by immunoSEQ multiplex PCR, and TCRdb holds only the in-frame ones, with some missing. The table shows 85,000 to 130,000 clones, with 80% to 95% occurring only once. The sequencing sample was made of peripheral blood. The receptors shown here come from a man between 65 and 85 years old with acute or convalescent COVID-19.

This chain joins TRBV28 and TRBJ2-7, with 10 bases fitting TRBD1. This CDR3 has 15 residues. The germline gives CDR1 MDHEN, CDR2 SYDVKM. The junction had 9 bases not matched to a gene; V was cut back by 3 bases and J by 7 bases. The CDR3 sequence: CASSFGTGASREQYF. The DNA for the CDR3 is TGTGCCAGCAGTTTTGGGACAGGGGCATCGCGGGAGCAGTACTTC.

The rearrangement joins TRBV19 to TRBJ2-5; 12 nucleotides line up with TRBD2. The CDR3 is made up of 14 amino acids. The germline gives CDR1 LNHDA, CDR2 SQIVND (reference sequence). Germline trimming cut 7 bases from V and 3 bases from J; bases unmatched to any gene: 3. The CDR3 nucleotides read TGTGCCAGTAAACGACTAGCGGGGGAAGAGACCCAGTACTTC. Translated, it gives CASKRLAGEETQYF. Full variable domain (missing parts from reference TRBV19 and TRBJ2-5): DGGITQSPKYLFRKEGQNVTLSCEQNLNHDAMYWYRQDPGQGLRLIYYSQIVNDFQKGDIAEGYSVSREKKESFPLTVTSAQKNPTAFYLCASKRLAGEETQYFGPGTRLLVL.

J is TRBJ2-7 and V is TRBV5-1; tentative D call: TRBD2 (5 bases). V lost 1 base to trimming and J lost 2 bases, with 10 bases between them. This CDR3 is 14 amino acids long. Germline V gene sequence: CDR1 SGHRS, CDR2 YFSETQ. DNA for the CDR3: TGCGCCAGCAGCTTGACGGACTTGACCTACGAGCAGTACTTC. It translates to CASSLTDLTYEQYF.

This chain connects TRBV24-1 to TRBJ2-1; 15 bases line up with TRBD2. The CDR3 is made up of 17 amino acids. The V segment lost 3 bases and the J segment 7 bases; nucleotides outside the gene matches: 6. Germline CDR1 is KGHDR and CDR2 is SFDVKD. The DNA for the CDR3 is TGTGCCACCAGTGATAGATCCGGGACTAGCGGGAGGAATGAGCAGTTCTTC. Protein: CATSDRSGTSGRNEQFF.

This chain uses TRBV19 with TRBJ2-3; 9 bases are a match to TRBD2. There are 17 residues in the CDR3. CDR1 LNHDA and CDR2 SQIVND come from the germline V gene (reference sequence). After removal of 5 bases from V and 0 bases from J, the junction contained 9 bases not matched to a gene. DNA of the CDR3: TGTGCCAGTAGTGATGGGGGACTAGCAGTCAGCACAGATACGCAGTATTTT. Translation: CASSDGGLAVSTDTQYF.

V usage is TRBV4-3 and J usage is TRBJ2-2, with 8 bases lining up with TRBD2. This CDR3 is 17 amino acids long. The trim removed 4 bases at V and 4 bases at J, leaving 11 bases unmatched. From germline, CDR1 is LGHNA and CDR2 YSLEER. The CDR3 spells CASSRLRASGGTGELFF. CDR3 in DNA: TGCGCCAGCAGCCGTCTCCGCGCGAGCGGGGGCACCGGGGAGCTGTTTTTT.

The chain couples TRBV5-4 to TRBJ1-5; 8 nucleotides line up with TRBD1. The V gene end was trimmed by 5 bases and the J gene end by 8 bases; junction bases not matched to a gene: 6. Germline V gene lookup returns CDR1 SGHNT and CDR2 YYREEE (reference sequence). This CDR3 has 13 amino acids. The CDR3 DNA sequence: TGTGCCAGCAGTCCTGGACAGGGAGAGCCCCAGCATTTT. Translation gives CASSPGQGEPQHF.

This chain uses TRBV6-2 or TRBV6-3 with TRBJ2-7; perhaps TRBD1 as D (6 bases). The CDR3 loop spans 14 amino acids. V lost 5 bases to trimming and J lost 4 bases, with 15 bases between them. Germline CDR1 is MNHEY and CDR2 is SVGEGT. The chain's CDR3 is CASSVAGTTYEQYF. Written as DNA, the CDR3 is TGTGCCAGCAGTGTCGCCGGGACAACTTACGAGCAGTACTTC.

The rearrangement joins TRBV7-2 to TRBJ2-5, with TRBD1 identical over 9 bases. CDR1 is SGHTA, CDR2 FQGNSA, per germline. V lost 6 bases, J lost 5 bases, and 7 bases stayed unmatched. The CDR3 is 14 residues long. This CDR3 reads CASSRGQGLETQYF. CDR3 nucleotides: TGTGCCAGCAGTAGGGGACAGGGCCTGGAGACCCAGTACTTC.

This clone was found once. The chain employs TRBV5-5 and TRBJ1-2, with a possible D match to TRBD1 (5 bases). Deletions cut 4 bases from V and 4 bases from J, with 11 bases between. Looked up from germline, CDR1 is SGHKS and CDR2 is YYEKEE (reference sequence). The CDR3 is 13 residues long. The CDR3: CASSPPGGYGYTF. The CDR3 DNA reads as TGTGCCAGCAGCCCCCCCGGGGGCTATGGCTACACCTTC.

V usage is TRBV5-1 and J usage is TRBJ2-1; D possibly corresponds to TRBD2 (6 bases). With 1 base removed from V and 4 bases from J, the gap between germline ends came to 9 bases. Germline CDR1 is SGHRS and CDR2 is YFSETQ. The CDR3 consists of 14 residues. Here the CDR3 reads CASSLRRGYNEQFF. CDR3 DNA: TGCGCCAGCAGCTTGAGGCGGGGTTACAATGAGCAGTTCTTC.

V usage is TRBV14 and J usage is TRBJ1-1, with 7 nucleotides matching TRBD1. There are 15 residues in the CDR3. CDR1 is SGHDN and CDR2 is FVKESK in the germline V gene. Trimming removed 8 bases from V and 2 bases from J; junction bases left unmatched: 11. CDR3: CASGDTGAPNTEAFF. CDR3 sequence (DNA): TGTGCCAGCGGAGATACAGGGGCGCCAAACACTGAAGCTTTCTTT. Full variable domain (missing parts from reference TRBV14 and TRBJ1-1): EAGVTQFPSHSVIEKGQTVTLRCDPISGHDNLYWYRRVMGKEIKFLLHFVKESKQDESGMPNNRFLAERTGGTYSTLKVQPAELEDSGVYFCASGDTGAPNTEAFFGQGTRLTVV.

V gene TRBV5-5 combines with J gene TRBJ2-5; 8 nucleotides align to TRBD2. This CDR3 has 16 residues. Germline values: CDR1 SGHKS, CDR2 YYEKEE (reference sequence). Trimming cost V 0 bases and J 1 base; bases outside gene matches: 5. The CDR3 bases are TGTGCCAGCAGCTTGGAAACTAGCGGCCTCCAAGAGACCCAGTACTTC. It is translated as CASSLETSGLQETQYF.

This clone has only one observation. The chain combines TRBV4-2 with TRBJ1-2; D is undetermined. The CDR3 extends over 12 amino acids. Germline V lookup: CDR1 LGHNA, CDR2 YNFKEQ. Trimming removed 0 bases from V and 8 bases from J, with 7 bases in between. CDR3 coding DNA: TGTGCCAGCAGCCAAGATTGGAGGGGCTACACCTTC. Its translation is CASSQDWRGYTF.

The chain recombines TRBV30 with TRBJ1-2, with TRBD1 matching over 9 bases. CDR1 is GTSNPN and CDR2 is SVGIG in the germline V gene (reference sequence). The CDR3 sequence is 11 residues long. CDR3 bases: TGTGCGGCGGGACAGGGCTATGGCTACACCTTC. Protein product: CAAGQGYGYTF.

This chain connects TRBV9 to TRBJ2-7; D is possibly TRBD2 (7 bases). The CDR3 consists of 14 residues. Germline-derived CDR1 and CDR2 are SGDLS and YYNGEE. V lost 4 bases and J 2 bases, leaving 13 bases between the germline ends. CDR3 sequence reads: CASSQGGGAYEQYF. The DNA for the CDR3 is TGTGCCAGCAGCCAAGGGGGGGGAGCCTACGAGCAGTACTTC.

CDR3 DNA sequence: TGTGCCAGCAGTCCAGAAAGTTTTTGGGCTTTCTTT. This gives the protein CASSPESFWAFF. V is TRBV6-5 and J is TRBJ1-1; unclear D gene. The germline V gene encodes CDR1 MNHEY and CDR2 SVGAGI. Deletions cut 5 bases from V and 11 bases from J, with 15 bases between. The CDR3 is 12 residues long.

This chain uses TRBV5-1 with TRBJ2-3, with 10 bases identical to TRBD2. With 4 bases clipped from V and 5 bases from J, the junction kept 7 bases outside the gene matches. This CDR3 region has 15 residues. Looked up from germline, CDR1 is SGHRS and CDR2 is YFSETQ. The CDR3 nucleotides are TGCGCCAGCAGCCCGGGACTAGCGCAGGGAGATACGCAGTATTTT. Translating it yields CASSPGLAQGDTQYF.

The rearrangement joins TRBV10-3 to TRBJ1-2; 11 nucleotides align to TRBD1. The trim removed 6 bases at V and 7 bases at J, leaving 10 bases unmatched. CDR3 size: 15 residues. Germline CDR1 is ENHRY and CDR2 is SYGVKD. The CDR3 coding sequence is TGTGCCATCAGATTCCGGACAGGGGGCGAGAGTGGCTACACCTTC. Translated, it gives CAIRFRTGGESGYTF.

The J gene is TRBJ2-5, the V gene TRBV5-6, with 10 bases fitting TRBD2. The ends lost 2 bases at V and 5 bases at J; junction bases unmatched: 9. The CDR3 sequence is 16 residues long. Germline CDR1 SGHDT, CDR2 YYEEEE. CDR3 nucleotides: TGTGCCAGCAGCTTCTGGAGCGGGGGGGCCTCGGAGACCCAGTACTTC. Its protein product is CASSFWSGGASETQYF.